The T cell receptor (beta chain) described here comes from a study of Graves' ophthalmopathy and Graves' hyperthyroidism (dated by TCRdb to about 2018). Broadly, across the study: Peripheral blood was collected before any treatment was given, at the time of initial diagnosis. The study used signatures of the TCR beta repertoire to tell Graves' ophthalmopathy apart from Graves' hyperthyroidism and to predict which patients would progress to ophthalmopathy. In total, over 130 blood samples were TCR-sequenced: around 42 ophthalmopathy, about 75 hyperthyroidism and about 17 hyperthyroidism-to-ophthalmopathy patients. To explore V-J signatures that distinguish ophthalmopathy from hyperthyroidism, a discovery set of under 110 patients was enrolled, made up of under 50 with ophthalmopathy and some 60 with stable hyperthyroidism. An independent validation cohort comprised 18 hyperthyroidism patients and about 16 patients who later progressed from hyperthyroidism to ophthalmopathy. In roughly 6 hyperthyroidism patients, the T-cell repertoire of thyroid tissue was compared with the T-cell repertoire of blood. After sampling, hyperthyroidism patients received methimazole starting at 30 mg daily, and ophthalmopathy patients received high-dose intravenous methylprednisolone. The 100 discovery patients were randomly split 7:3 into training and test sets. General study outcomes and caveats: Most of the expanded thyroid clonotypes with a frequency above 0.001 were also detected in blood, and it was suggested that the thyroid immune response may be reflected by blood repertoires. No statistical method was used to set the sample size in advance, and the investigators knew which group each participant was assigned to. In cross-validation, the 13-signature model distinguished ophthalmopathy from stable hyperthyroidism with less than 90% sensitivity and around 81% specificity, while in the test set the corresponding values were 80% and 75%. In validation, the model predicted ophthalmopathy progression with 55% to 71% sensitivity and roughly 72% specificity; roughly 11 predicted patients were CT-confirmed with GO in a median of around 6 months.

TCR beta CDR3 regions were amplified from RNA transcripts for repertoire sequencing. The first round was an RT-PCR using HTBI primers with the Qiagen OneStep RT-PCR kit, and this first round was followed by a second-round multiplex PCR, then size selection and purification. Libraries were sequenced on an Illumina HiSeq2000 using paired-end 100 bp reads. The paper's data handling went like this. SOAPnuke was used to process the reads, removing any read that contained adapters or uncalled bases, had a mean Phred below 15, or lacked an exact match to the constant primer or identifier. High-quality paired reads were merged with COPE v1.2.5. Each unique nucleotide sequence was defined as a clonotype, and clonotypes were aligned to IMGT TRB V, D and J references with MiTCR v1.1. The analysis was limited to V-J combinations with a frequency above 0.0001, which together covered more than 99% of repertoires. A TCR clonal expansion and chaos score per V-J combination was defined as the ratio of F50 clonal expansion to chaos observed in the TCRdist matrix. Welch's t-statistics and random forest were used to narrow the features down to 10 to 15 V-J combinations, which were then fed into a naive Bayes classifier. Thyroid-blood repertoire similarity was quantified with the Morisita-Horn index. In TCRdb, the public reads were trimmed at Q25 with fastp and aligned with MiXCR, with productive beta chains retained. Rows are combined by CDR3 protein, so each entry shows the most common genes and DNA. TCRdb, rather than the study authors, made the V and J calls. The sample yields 350,000 to 450,000 distinct CDR3 sequences; roughly 21% were counted once. The top ten hold under 3.5% of the sample.

Reading the germline V gene gives CDR1 MNHEY and CDR2 SVGEGT. Relative to germline, V is 6 bases shorter and J is 7 bases shorter, with 16 bases between their ends. The CDR3, cysteine through phenylalanine, is 13 amino acids long. Just the 39-base CDR3 DNA is kept, in frame starting at base 1. Hyperthyroidism was defined as stable when no progression to ophthalmopathy occurred within 18 months of follow-up. Hyperthyroidism patients were newly diagnosed, were aged 18 to 65 years, and had a disease duration under 2 months. Patients were excluded if they had other autoimmune diseases, uncontrolled infections, pregnancy or lactation. Diagnosis relied on clinical symptoms, serum thyroxine, TRAb, thyroid ultrasound and orbital computed tomography. PBMCs were isolated from 8 to 10 ml of fresh peripheral blood by Ficoll-Paque density gradient centrifugation. Total RNA was extracted with Trizol reagent and quality-checked on an Agilent 2100 Bioanalyzer.

This clonotype showed up many times. The antigen it binds to is not known. Per-base quality was not reported, and no clone a single base away is much larger than it. The chain is encoded by TRBV6-2 or TRBV6-3 joined to TRBJ2-7, and the D gene may be TRBD1, 5 bases matching. This receptor was identified in a young woman with stable Graves' hyperthyroidism. Donor details come from another sample of the same person, matched by shared clones. Sequences were obtained from peripheral blood. The CDR3 loop reads CASRPRVPEEQYF. The DNA reads as follows: TGTGCCAGCAGACCCAGGGTTCCGGAAGAGCAGTACTTC.